Each of the 25 T cell receptor beta chains below was sequenced from the same sample in a study of T-cell reconstitution after alpha-beta-depleted transplantation in children. A TCRbeta library incorporating unique molecular identifiers was prepared. From the PCR reads, TCRdb called clonotypes with MiXCR, one entry per CDR3 protein. Of 500,000 to 600,000 distinct CDR3 sequences listed, about 30% were seen once; the top ten hold 2.4%. Sequencing used PBMCs from the stem cell graft donor, obtained from the stem cell graft. The receptors shown here come from a human donor who donated a stem cell graft to a child with aplastic anemia.

This clonotype has just a few counts. The chain recombines TRBV23-1 with TRBJ2-2; possibly TRBD2 for D (5 bases). TRBV23-1 is known as an ORF, though its function is uncertain. V lost 4 bases to trimming and J lost 5 bases, with 26 bases between them. This CDR3 contains 19 residues. CDR3 DNA sequence: TGCGCCAGCAGTCCCCGGGCAGGTCAGGACGCCCCGGGGACCGGGGAGCTGTTTTTT. Translated, it gives CASSPRAGQDAPGTGELFF.

This sequence joins TRBV28 and TRBJ2-7, with 8 bases lining up with TRBD1. The CDR3 runs to 15 residues. The germline gives CDR1 MDHEN, CDR2 SYDVKM. V was clipped by 6 bases and J by 2 bases; unmatched bases: 9. The CDR3 DNA reads as TGTGCCAGCAGCTCCCCGGACAGGGTGGCCTACGAGCAGTACTTC. Its translation: CASSSPDRVAYEQYF.

The chain joins TRBV3-1 to TRBJ2-7; 14 bases are shared with TRBD2. This CDR3 has 18 amino acids. After removal of 3 bases from V and 6 bases from J, the junction contained 13 bases not matched to a gene. CDR1 is LGHDT and CDR2 is YNNKEL in the germline V gene (reference sequence). CDR3 DNA sequence: TGTGCCAGCAGCCAGCATTCCGGGACTAGCGGGAGAGGGGGCGAGCAGTACTTC. It translates to CASSQHSGTSGRGGEQYF.

This clonotype was counted a few times. The rearrangement joins TRBV28 to TRBJ2-3; 12 bases agree with TRBD2. The CDR3 spans 16 residues. In germline, CDR1 is MDHEN, CDR2 SYDVKM. The V and J ends lost 2 bases and 5 bases, in that order; junction bases with no gene match: 5. The CDR3 is CASSLELLAGGDTQYF. In DNA form, the CDR3 reads TGTGCCAGCAGTTTAGAATTACTAGCGGGAGGAGATACGCAGTATTTT.

This clonotype was detected a few times. The genes are TRBV20-1 and TRBJ2-4; possibly TRBD1 for D (6 bases). CDR1 is DFQATT, CDR2 SNEGSKA, per germline (reference sequence). V lost 5 bases and J lost 1, with 15 bases in between. This CDR3 is 15 amino acids long. DNA for the CDR3: TGCAGTGCTGGAAGCTCAGGGGTTGCCAAAAACATTCAGTACTTC. Its protein product is CSAGSSGVAKNIQYF.

The V and J genes are TRBV11-3 and TRBJ2-7, with a possible D match to TRBD2 (5 bases). The CDR3 is 13 residues long. The germline V and J ends were trimmed by 2 bases and 3 bases, with 8 bases remaining between them. The V gene's germline CDR1 is SGHNT and CDR2 YENEEA. The CDR3 protein is CASSLRLNYEQYV. The CDR3 DNA follows: TGTGCCAGCAGCTTACGACTAAACTACGAGCAGTACGTC.

This chain connects TRBV5-1 to TRBJ2-1, with 8 bases that match TRBD1. There are 17 residues in the CDR3. The germline CDR1 and CDR2 sequences are SGHRS and YFSETQ. With V trimmed by 3 bases and J by 7 bases, 15 bases remained unmatched. CDR3 in amino acids: CASSSLRTGRRGNEQFF. The CDR3 DNA reads as TGCGCCAGCAGCTCTCTTCGGACAGGGAGGAGGGGTAATGAGCAGTTCTTC.

This clonotype came up a few times. The CDR3 region is CASSGQFVAEKLFF. The CDR3 nucleotides are TGTGCCAGCTCAGGACAGTTTGTGGCTGAAAAACTGTTTTTT. The rearrangement uses TRBV18 and TRBJ1-4; D may be TRBD1 (6 bases). CDR1 and CDR2 from the germline V gene are KGHSH and LQKENI. The CDR3 spans 14 residues. The ends were cut back, 5 bases at V and 7 bases at J, with 14 bases in the middle.

This chain connects TRBV20-1 to TRBJ1-2; perhaps TRBD1 as D (5 bases). V was clipped by 1 base and J by 4 bases, with 19 bases between them. Germline V CDR1 and CDR2: DFQATT, SNEGSKA (reference sequence). The CDR3 has 16 amino acids. The CDR3 reads CSARAQGEGMAYGYTF. The DNA of the CDR3 is TGCAGTGCTAGAGCCCAGGGAGAGGGGATGGCCTATGGCTACACCTTC.

J is TRBJ2-3 and V is TRBV29-1, with D perhaps TRBD1 or TRBD2 (5 bases each). The CDR3 has 12 residues. Germline CDR1 and CDR2: SQVTM and ANQGSEA. The V end was cut by 4 bases, the J end by 0 bases, with 5 bases between. CDR3 bases: TGCAGCGTTGGGGACAGCACAGATACGCAGTATTTT. Encoded protein: CSVGDSTDTQYF.

There are a few counts of this clonotype. As DNA, the CDR3 is TGTGCCAGCAGCTTAGAAGGGAGAGAACGAGTCACCGGGGAGCTGTTTTTT. The encoded protein is CASSLEGRERVTGELFF. The chain links TRBV7-6 to TRBJ2-2; a weak D match, TRBD2 (5 bases). The CDR3 sequence is 17 residues long. V gave up 1 base and J gave up 4 bases, with 16 bases separating them. Germline V CDR1 and CDR2: SGHVS, FNYEAQ.

A remark on this clonotype: A much larger clone differs from this one at a single base, so this may be a read error. V gene TRBV20-1 combines with J gene TRBJ1-2, with 9 bases lining up with TRBD1. J lost 4 bases, V lost 3 bases, and 0 bases had no gene match. The CDR3 is 12 amino acids. Germline values: CDR1 DFQATT, CDR2 SNEGSKA (reference sequence). The CDR3 reads CSARTGGYGYTF. The CDR3 bases are TGCAGTGCTAGGACAGGGGGCTATGGCTACACCTTC.

The V and J genes are TRBV5-5 and TRBJ1-5; D is perhaps TRBD1 (5 bases). V was shortened by 5 bases and J by 3 bases, with 12 bases between the two germline ends. CDR1 is SGHKS, CDR2 YYEKEE, per germline (reference sequence). This CDR3 comprises 14 residues. CDR3: CASRQGVDNQPQHF. The CDR3 DNA is TGTGCCAGCAGGCAAGGGGTGGACAATCAGCCCCAGCATTTT.

This clonotype was seen only a few times. The V and J genes are TRBV12-3 or TRBV12-4 and TRBJ1-1; no reliable D call. The CDR3 totals 13 residues. Deletions cut 6 bases from V and 1 base from J, with 9 bases between. For the CDR3, the DNA is TGTGCCAGCAGCAAGGGTGGGAACACTGAAGCTTTCTTT. Amino acids: CASSKGGNTEAFF.

This clonotype was picked up a small number of times. The V and J genes are TRBV12-3 or TRBV12-4 and TRBJ1-2, with D possibly being TRBD1 (5 bases). The ends were cut back, 5 bases at V and 7 bases at J, with 14 bases in the middle. The CDR3 runs 13 residues. CDR3 coding DNA: TGTGCCAGCAGTCGAGTGCAGGGTTTTGGCTACACCTTC. Its translation: CASSRVQGFGYTF.

This clonotype was seen more than once but under ten times. The chain uses TRBV29-1 and TRBJ1-1, with 8 positions matching TRBD1. V gave up 4 bases and J gave up 6 bases; unmatched junction bases: 10. The CDR3 length is 14 residues. The germline V gene has CDR1 SQVTM and CDR2 ANQGSEA. The CDR3 spells CSVAPDRVSSEAFF. The CDR3 DNA reads as TGCAGCGTTGCCCCGGACAGGGTTTCATCTGAAGCTTTCTTT.

The chain combines TRBV13 with TRBJ2-1; TRBD1 or TRBD2 may be the D gene (5 bases each). The CDR3 runs to 15 residues. Trimming shortened V by 4 bases and J by 7 bases, and 17 bases separated the two germline ends. Germline V gene lookup returns CDR1 PRHDT and CDR2 FYEKMQ (reference sequence). CDR3 region: CASSSRESWGNEQFF. CDR3 nucleotides: TGTGCCAGCAGCTCCAGGGAGAGTTGGGGAAATGAGCAGTTCTTC.

The J gene is TRBJ2-1, the V gene TRBV19, with unresolved D. Trimming stripped 3 bases from V and 7 bases from J, with 10 bases between. The CDR3 has 13 residues. The germline V gene has CDR1 LNHDA and CDR2 SQIVND (reference sequence). Here the CDR3 DNA reads TGTGCCAGTAGTATTACAGAGAGGAATGAGCAGTTCTTC. Amino acid sequence: CASSITERNEQFF.

V and J are TRBV7-9 and TRBJ1-1, with D tentatively TRBD1 (5 bases). Germline V CDR1 and CDR2: SEHNR, FQNEAQ (reference sequence). The germline V and J ends were trimmed by 1 base and 5 bases, with 17 bases remaining between them. There are 16 residues in the CDR3. CDR3 DNA sequence: TGTGCCAGCAGCTTAGAGCGGGGCGCCTCGGGAACTGAAGCTTTCTTT. The encoded protein is CASSLERGASGTEAFF.

The rearrangement uses TRBV15 and TRBJ2-5; D is possibly TRBD1 (6 bases). V was shortened by 0 bases and J by 5 bases, with 13 bases between the two germline ends. Germline CDR1 is LNHNV and CDR2 is YYDKDF (reference sequence). The CDR3 contains 15 residues. The CDR3 DNA reads TGTGCCACCAGCAGAGATACAGGGACAAGGGAGACCCAGTACTTC. As protein: CATSRDTGTRETQYF.

The genes are TRBV24-1 and TRBJ2-2; D perhaps matches TRBD2 (5 bases). Germline loops: CDR1 KGHDR, CDR2 SFDVKD. This CDR3 region has 15 residues. V gave up 1 base and J gave up 7 bases, with 12 bases separating them. CDR3 bases: TGTGCCACCAGTGATTTTGCGTCTAGCCACGGGGAGCTGTTTTTT. Its translation is CATSDFASSHGELFF.

This clonotype occurred many times. This chain connects TRBV20-1 to TRBJ2-5; 10 nucleotides match TRBD2. The germline V gene encodes CDR1 DFQATT and CDR2 SNEGSKA (reference sequence). V was clipped by 3 bases and J by 4 bases; unmatched bases: 2. The CDR3 consists of 13 residues. This CDR3 is CSARLAGVETQYF. For the CDR3, the DNA is TGCAGTGCTAGGCTAGCGGGAGTAGAGACCCAGTACTTC.

This chain connects TRBV24-1 to TRBJ2-3, with 9 bases aligning to TRBD2. With 4 bases clipped from V and 6 bases from J, the junction kept 10 bases outside the gene matches. The CDR3 has 16 amino acids. CDR1 KGHDR and CDR2 SFDVKD come from the germline V gene. The DNA for the CDR3 is TGTGCCACCAGTGAGATGACTAGCGGTATTCCGGATACGCAGTATTTT. This codes for CATSEMTSGIPDTQYF.

This clonotype was detected a few times. V is TRBV7-2 and J is TRBJ2-5, with D tentatively TRBD1 (6 bases). The CDR3 consists of 15 residues. The V and J ends lost 5 bases and 1 base respectively, with 14 bases between them. From germline, CDR1 is SGHTA and CDR2 FQGNSA. The CDR3 loop reads CASSPGAVRQETQYF. The CDR3 DNA reads as TGTGCCAGCAGCCCAGGGGCGGTGCGCCAAGAGACCCAGTACTTC.

This clonotype was picked up a small number of times. J is TRBJ2-5 and V is TRBV25-1; 10 bases are shared with TRBD1. The germline V gene encodes CDR1 MGHDK and CDR2 SYGVNS. The CDR3 consists of 15 residues. V lost 6 bases and J lost 2; bases outside the gene matches: 6. This chain's CDR3 is CASSGGTGVQETQYF. The CDR3 DNA follows: TGTGCCAGCAGCGGCGGGACAGGGGTTCAAGAGACCCAGTACTTC.